This T cell receptor (beta chain) was identified during a study of vaccination effects on CD4 cells after COVID-19 (dated by TCRdb to the early 2020s). About the study as a whole: In the ViraFEST assay, PBMC were stimulated with viral peptide pools, and TCR sequencing was then used to find antigen-specific CD4+ T cell clonotypes based on their expansion. Two million PBMC per well were cultured in IMDM with 5% human AB serum, 9 to 10 IU/ml IL-2 and gentamicin, plus 10 ug/ml peptides. Cultures from other donors in the study were sequenced using the Oncomine TCR Beta short-read assay on an Illumina iSeq 100. Across the study, the median time from the second dose to post-vaccine sampling was 72 days (range 14 to 241). The full study included 10 to 11 COVID-19 convalescent patients and a few SARS-CoV-2-naive healthy vaccine recipients. SARS-CoV-2 spike-specific CD4+ TCR repertoires were compared before and after mRNA vaccination in COVID-19 convalescent patients and in infection-naive vaccine recipients.

From the cysteine through the phenylalanine, the CDR3 covers 12 amino acids. Just the 36-base CDR3 DNA is kept, in frame starting at base 1. Based on the germline V gene, the CDR1 and CDR2 sequences are SQVTM and ANQGSEA. V gives up 5 bases and J gives up 5 bases, and the segment between their germline ends measures 12 bases. Libraries were prepared through the immunoSEQ multiplex PCR assay. TCR beta CDR3 sequencing was performed on DNA from the cultured, isolated CD4+ T cells. In the paper's pipeline: Non-productive TCR sequences were removed and reads were trimmed to the CDR3 region, keeping CDR3s of at least 7 amino acids. The MANAFEST web app was used to pick out antigen-specific clonotypes by comparing their expansion in peptide wells with that in reference cultures. To be called positive, a clone needed expansion at FDR<0.05 compared with the reference and with all other wells, an odds ratio greater than 5, and a frequency greater than 0.1% in two replicate wells. A clonotype was called cross-reactive if it was significantly expanded both in SARS-CoV-2 spike wells and in at least one common cold coronavirus spike condition. CDR3 similarity was assessed by Levenshtein distance using the stringdist R package, and unrooted trees were constructed with ape in R 3.6.1. The immuneACCESS repertoire file appears here via TCRdb, limited to in-frame rearrangements. These files lack a portion of the clones; in checked studies, under half of the deficit traces to unresolved V genes, and the cause of the others is not known. That table is the source of V, J and clone size, and D and trimming were worked out from the DNA. The sample table holds 66,000 or so clones, of which 74% were seen once. Together, the top ten hold under 2.5% of the sample.

After approximately eleven days of culture, CD4+ T cells were isolated with the EasySep CD4+ T cell isolation kit. Participants received two doses of either the BNT162b2 or the mRNA-1273 mRNA SARS-CoV-2 vaccine. None of the healthy vaccine recipients had a prior SARS-CoV-2 infection, which was confirmed by nucleocapsid antibody tests that came back negative both before and after vaccination. Half of the culture medium was replaced with fresh IL-2-containing medium on days 3 and 7. Unless noted otherwise, every peptide stimulation condition was cultured in triplicate wells. PBMC were separated from whole blood using Ficoll-Paque Plus gradient centrifugation and were then either cryopreserved at -140C or used fresh. The QIAamp micro DNA kit was used to extract genomic DNA from the cultured CD4+ T cells. With regard to this clone: Its specific antigen is unknown. Per-nucleotide qualities are absent, and no much larger clonotype sits a single base away.

Results and caveats for the whole study, not just this receptor: At late post-vaccination timepoints, both infection-induced and vaccine-induced clones showed marked clonal contraction, consistent with waning T cell responses. Among healthy vaccine recipients, nearly all vaccine-induced clones were SARS-CoV-2 mono-reactive, and only 1 of 255 was cross-reactive with common cold coronaviruses. Limitations of the study were the small number of convalescent patients and the absence of early post-infection timepoints.

This sequence was found in a human donor who received a COVID-19 vaccine. The sequencing used CD4+ T cells from PBMCs cultured without peptide, collected after COVID-19 vaccination. The sequence is built from TRBV29-1 and TRBJ2-5, with the D gene uncertain. At the DNA level, the sequence is TGCAGCGTTAAGGGCAGGATGGAGACCCAGTACTTC. Translated, it gives CSVKGRMETQYF.